The T cell receptor beta chain described here comes from a study of PD-1 blockade in classical Hodgkin lymphoma. Profiled with immunoSEQ multiplex PCR; TCRdb holds only in-frame clones, not every one. The table records roughly 20,000 clones, 80% of them present only once. The time point is: cycle 4 day 1 (C4D1), after more than five weeks of nivolumab. Every patient had relapsed following autologous stem cell transplantation, and cohorts differed in brentuximab vedotin exposure. Best responses were complete response, partial response or progressive disease. Comment on this clone: Its target is unknown.

Study observations and caveats: It was reported that newly diagnosed patients had less baseline TCR diversity than healthy donors. Individuals who commenced nivolumab within less than 1 year of ASCT were excluded.

Germline V CDR1 and CDR2: SEHNR, FQNEAQ (reference sequence). The CDR3 runs to 12 residues. Trimming left V 8 bases short and J 0 bases short, with 7 bases between. The gene calls are TRBV7-9 and TRBJ2-5, with D hard to call. Specimen: peripheral blood mononuclear cells (PBMCs), collected before the fourth cycle of nivolumab. The clonotype was recovered from a human donor with classical Hodgkin lymphoma. As DNA, the CDR3 is TGTGCCAGCCAAAAGGACCAAGAGACCCAGTACTTC. Amino acid sequence: CASQKDQETQYF.